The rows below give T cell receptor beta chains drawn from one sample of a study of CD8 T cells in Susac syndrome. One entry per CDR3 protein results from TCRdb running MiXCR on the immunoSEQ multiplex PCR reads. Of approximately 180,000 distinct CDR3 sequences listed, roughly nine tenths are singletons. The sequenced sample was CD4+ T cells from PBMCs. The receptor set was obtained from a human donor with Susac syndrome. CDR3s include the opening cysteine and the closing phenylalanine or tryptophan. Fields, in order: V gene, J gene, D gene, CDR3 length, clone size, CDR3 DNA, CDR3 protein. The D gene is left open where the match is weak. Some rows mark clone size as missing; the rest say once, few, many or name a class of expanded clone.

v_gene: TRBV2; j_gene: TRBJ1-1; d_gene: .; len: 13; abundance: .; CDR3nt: TGTGCCAGCAGTGAAACGCCTACGGGGAAAGCTTTCTTT; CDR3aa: CASSETPTGKAFF
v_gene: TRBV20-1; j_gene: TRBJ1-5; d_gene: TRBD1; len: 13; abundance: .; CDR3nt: TGCAGTGCGGAAAGACAGGGAGGGCAGCCCCAGCATTTT; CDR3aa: CSAERQGGQPQHF
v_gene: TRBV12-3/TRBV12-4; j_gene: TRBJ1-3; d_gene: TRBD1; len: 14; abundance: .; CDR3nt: TGTGCCAGCAGTCCACAGGGGGTTGGAAACACCATATATTTT; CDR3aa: CASSPQGVGNTIYF
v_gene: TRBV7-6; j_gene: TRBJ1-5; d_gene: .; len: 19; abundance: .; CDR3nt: TGTGCCAGCAGCTTACGAATATCCCAGGGGAAGGGGAGCAATCAGCCCCAGCATTTT; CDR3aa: CASSLRISQGKGSNQPQHF
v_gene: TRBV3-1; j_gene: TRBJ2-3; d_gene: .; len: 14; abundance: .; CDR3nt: TGTGCCAGCACCCGAGGGGGATCCACAGATACGCAGTATTTT; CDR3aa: CASTRGGSTDTQYF
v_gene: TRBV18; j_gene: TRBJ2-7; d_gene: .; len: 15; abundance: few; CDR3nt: TGTGCCAGCCTGGGACCGGGACAAGACTCCTACGAGCAGTACTTC; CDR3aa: CASLGPGQDSYEQYF
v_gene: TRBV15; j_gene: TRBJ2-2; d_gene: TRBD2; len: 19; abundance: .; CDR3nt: TGTGCCACCAGCAGAGACGGACTAGCGGGAGTGGGAGGCACCGGGGAGCTGTTTTTT; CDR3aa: CATSRDGLAGVGGTGELFF
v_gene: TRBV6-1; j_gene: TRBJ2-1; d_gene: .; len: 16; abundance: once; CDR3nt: TGTGCCAGCAGCCGTACCCTAGCGAATTCCTACAATGAGCAGTTCTTC; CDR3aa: CASSRTLANSYNEQFF
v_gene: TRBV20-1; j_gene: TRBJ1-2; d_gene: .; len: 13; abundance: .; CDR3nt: TGCAGTGCTAGTCACCCGGGACATAGCGGCTACACCTTC; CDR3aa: CSASHPGHSGYTF
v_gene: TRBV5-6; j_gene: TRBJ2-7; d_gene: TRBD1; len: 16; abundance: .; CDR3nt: TGTGCCAGCAGCTTGTTCGGGACAGAGCAATCCTACGAGCAGTACTTC; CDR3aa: CASSLFGTEQSYEQYF
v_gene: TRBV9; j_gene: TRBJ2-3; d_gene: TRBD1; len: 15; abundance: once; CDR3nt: TGTGCCAGCAGCGTAGAGGGGACAGGGTCAGATACGCAGTATTTT; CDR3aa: CASSVEGTGSDTQYF
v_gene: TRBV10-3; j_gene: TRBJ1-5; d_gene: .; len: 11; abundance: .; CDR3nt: TGTGCCGGGCTGGCCAATCAGCCCCAGCATTTT; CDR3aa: CAGLANQPQHF
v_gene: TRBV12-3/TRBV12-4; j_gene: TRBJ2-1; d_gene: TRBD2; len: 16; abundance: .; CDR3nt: TGTGCCAGCAGTTTTGAGCGGGGGAGCTCCTACAATGAGCAGTTCTTC; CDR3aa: CASSFERGSSYNEQFF
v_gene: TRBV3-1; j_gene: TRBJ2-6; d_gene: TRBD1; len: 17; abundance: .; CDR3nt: TGTGCCAGCAGCCCCGGGACAGGGGAAAGTGGGGCCAACGTCCTGACTTTC; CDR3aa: CASSPGTGESGANVLTF
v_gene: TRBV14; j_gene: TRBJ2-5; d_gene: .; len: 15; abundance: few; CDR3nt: TGTGCCAGCAGCCCGAGCGCGGGGTCGCAAGAGACCCAGTACTTC; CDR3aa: CASSPSAGSQETQYF
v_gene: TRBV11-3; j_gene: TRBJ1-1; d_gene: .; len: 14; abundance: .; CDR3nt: TGTGCCAGCAGCCCACAGGGTACCGACACTGAAGCTTTCTTT; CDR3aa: CASSPQGTDTEAFF
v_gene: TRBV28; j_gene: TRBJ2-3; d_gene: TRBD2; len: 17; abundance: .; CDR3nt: TGTGCCAGCAGCCCACGCCGGGACTATTATACAGCAGATACGCAGTATTTT; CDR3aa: CASSPRRDYYTADTQYF
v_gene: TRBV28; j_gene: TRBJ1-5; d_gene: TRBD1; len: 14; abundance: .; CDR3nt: TGTGCCAGCAGCGCCGGGACAGTAAAGCGGCCCCAGCATTTT; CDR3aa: CASSAGTVKRPQHF
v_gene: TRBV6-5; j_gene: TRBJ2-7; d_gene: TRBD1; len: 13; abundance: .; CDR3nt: TGTGCCAGCAACCGACAGGGGGGGTACGAGCAGTACTTC; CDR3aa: CASNRQGGYEQYF
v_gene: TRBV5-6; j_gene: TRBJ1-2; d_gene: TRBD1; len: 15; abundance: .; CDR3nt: TGTGCCAGCAGCTTGGCTGCAGGGGGTAACTATGGCTACACCTTC; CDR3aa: CASSLAAGGNYGYTF